Following are 30 T cell receptor beta chains from one sample sequenced in a study of blood T cell repertoires in COVID-19. The method was immunoSEQ multiplex PCR; TCRdb's version includes in-frame clones alone and lacks a portion of them. The repertoire has more than 350,000 clones, over 75% of them found once; the top ten carry about 10%. The sample taken for sequencing was peripheral blood. These receptors originate from a woman in her 30s with COVID-19, enrolled during active disease.

This chain joins TRBV9 and TRBJ1-2, with a tentative D call TRBD1 (5 bases). Deletions cut 4 bases from V and 5 bases from J, with 15 bases between. The CDR3 contains 14 residues. Germline-derived CDR1 and CDR2 are SGDLS and YYNGEE. The CDR3 bases are TGTGCCAGCAGCACCCCGGGACTGCCATATGGCTACACCTTC. Translation: CASSTPGLPYGYTF.

In this sample, this clone turned up a few times. This chain joins TRBV7-2 and TRBJ2-3; D is unclear. The CDR3 has 13 amino acids. V gave up 7 bases and J gave up 4 bases, with 12 bases separating them. Germline lookup yields CDR1 SGHTA and CDR2 FQGNSA. The CDR3 is CASTSVGPDTQYF. CDR3 bases: TGTGCCAGCACGTCGGTGGGCCCAGATACGCAGTATTTT.

This chain links TRBV5-4 with TRBJ2-5; 8 bases line up with TRBD1. Germline loops: CDR1 SGHNT, CDR2 YYREEE (reference sequence). The CDR3 sequence is 14 residues long. V trimming: 1 base; J trimming: 2 bases; junction bases outside the gene matches: 1. CDR3 nucleotides: TGTGCCAGCAGCTTGCGGACAGGGCAAGAGACCCAGTACTTC. Translation gives CASSLRTGQETQYF.

This chain connects TRBV2 to TRBJ1-4; the match to TRBD1 covers 7 bases. This CDR3 spans 14 amino acids. The junction had 9 bases not matched to a gene; V was cut back by 6 bases and J by 8 bases. Germline V gene sequence: CDR1 SNHLY, CDR2 FYNNEI. The CDR3 nucleotides are TGTGCCAGCAGGGTTGAGGGGGCGACGGAAAAACTGTTTTTT. It translates to CASRVEGATEKLFF.

The gene calls are TRBV28 and TRBJ1-2; D unresolved. The germline gives CDR1 MDHEN, CDR2 SYDVKM. With 5 bases removed from V and 1 base from J, the gap between germline ends came to 8 bases. CDR3 length equals 13 residues. Here the CDR3 DNA reads TGTGCCAGCAGTATGACAAATAACTATGGCTACACCTTC. Amino acid sequence: CASSMTNNYGYTF.

The chain recombines TRBV28 with TRBJ2-3, with 10 bases matching TRBD2. V shed 7 bases and J 1 base; nucleotides not matched to a gene: 8. The CDR3 runs 16 residues. The germline V gene encodes CDR1 MDHEN and CDR2 SYDVKM. CDR3 in amino acids: CASTGGSGRGTDTQYF. The DNA for the CDR3 is TGTGCCAGCACTGGGGGGAGCGGGAGGGGCACAGATACGCAGTATTTT.

The chain joins TRBV5-5 to TRBJ1-1; D is unclear. Germline CDR1 reads SGHKS; CDR2 reads YYEKEE (reference sequence). Trimming took off 1 base at V and 5 bases at J, with 9 bases between the two ends. The CDR3 spans 13 residues. The CDR3 region is CASSLSAWTEAFF. CDR3 nucleotide sequence: TGTGCCAGCAGCTTGAGCGCGTGGACTGAAGCTTTCTTT.

The V call is TRBV6-2 or TRBV6-3, the J call TRBJ2-4, with D tentatively TRBD2 (6 bases). Per germline, CDR1 MNHEY and CDR2 SVGEGT. V lost 5 bases and J lost 6, with 17 bases in between. CDR3 length: 15 residues. CDR3 nucleotides: TGTGCCAGCAGTCGGGACCCTCGGGGGTCAAACATTCAGTACTTC. This translates into CASSRDPRGSNIQYF.

This rearrangement joins TRBV28 to TRBJ2-1; 10 positions agree with TRBD2. CDR3 length equals 17 residues. Germline V gene lookup returns CDR1 MDHEN and CDR2 SYDVKM. The V segment lost 2 bases and the J segment 7 bases; nucleotides outside the gene matches: 11. This CDR3 reads CASSLPLAGAPLNEQFF. The CDR3 nucleotides read TGTGCCAGCAGTTTACCCCTAGCGGGAGCTCCACTAAATGAGCAGTTCTTC.

The chain is built from TRBV5-1 and TRBJ2-3; 8 bases match TRBD2. After removal of 5 bases from V and 0 bases from J, the junction contained 2 bases not matched to a gene. The germline V gene encodes CDR1 SGHRS and CDR2 YFSETQ. This CDR3 contains 14 residues. For the CDR3, the DNA is TGCGCCAGCAGTAGCGGGGCTAGCACAGATACGCAGTATTTT. This sequence encodes CASSSGASTDTQYF.

Worth noting for this clone: The junction shows a germline mismatch at one end, possibly a read error. V is TRBV29-1 and J is TRBJ2-7, with 7 nucleotides matching TRBD1. The CDR3 runs to 13 residues. The germline V gene has CDR1 SQVTM and CDR2 ANQGSEA. The CDR3 sequence: CSVEGGRGDEQYF. The DNA for the CDR3 is TGCAGCGTCGAAGGGGGCCGTGGGGACGAGCAGTACTTC.

The chain has TRBV21-1 and TRBJ1-4; TRBD1, the table's D call, was not compared with the DNA. TRBV21-1 is designated a pseudogene. The CDR3 has 15 residues. The CDR3 reads CASTRTGGAGEKLFF. CDR3 in DNA: TGTGCCAGCACCCGGACAGGGGGCGCGGGTGAAAAACTGTTTTTT.

The chain uses TRBV10-2 and TRBJ2-2, with D perhaps TRBD1 (5 bases). The germline CDR1 and CDR2 sequences are WSHSY and SAAADI. CDR3 length: 16 residues. The V end was cut by 3 bases, the J end by 5 bases, with 16 bases between. The CDR3: CASSDPSGRVTGELFF. The CDR3 DNA reads as TGCGCCAGCAGTGACCCCTCAGGCAGGGTGACCGGGGAGCTGTTTTTT.

CDR3: CASGQPGLASYEQYF. CDR3 sequence (DNA): TGTGCCAGCGGCCAGCCGGGACTAGCCTCCTACGAGCAGTACTTC. The chain uses TRBV27 and TRBJ2-7, with 9 positions matching TRBD2. V lost 8 bases, J lost 0 bases, and 8 bases stayed unmatched. The CDR3 is 15 residues long. CDR1 MNHEY and CDR2 SMNVEV come from the germline V gene (reference sequence).

The chain employs TRBV6-5 and TRBJ1-1; D remains unclear. Germline CDR1 MNHEY, CDR2 SVGAGI. V was cut by 5 bases and J by 0 bases, with 10 bases left in between. CDR3 length: 14 residues. The CDR3 loop reads CASSKTNLNTEAFF. CDR3 nucleotide sequence: TGTGCCAGCAGTAAGACTAACCTGAACACTGAAGCTTTCTTT.

V and J are TRBV6-5 and TRBJ2-2; D call uncertain. Trimming removed 0 bases at V and 5 bases at J, with 4 bases between. CDR1 MNHEY and CDR2 SVGAGI come from the germline V gene. CDR3 length: 13 residues. CDR3 amino acids: CASSYSPTGELFF. DNA of the CDR3: TGTGCCAGCAGTTACTCCCCGACCGGGGAGCTGTTTTTT.

J is TRBJ1-1 and V is TRBV28, with 8 bases aligning to TRBD1. Germline assignment: CDR1 MDHEN and CDR2 SYDVKM. The CDR3 is 15 amino acids. The J segment lost 1 base and the V segment lost 5 bases, leaving 6 bases of the junction unmatched. The CDR3 DNA is TGTGCCAGCAGTCGTCCCGGGACAGGGAACACTGAAGCTTTCTTT. This codes for CASSRPGTGNTEAFF.

This rearrangement joins TRBV6-2 or TRBV6-3 to TRBJ2-3; tentative D call: TRBD1 (6 bases). The CDR3 runs to 18 residues. Per germline, CDR1 MNHEY and CDR2 SVGEGT. V was shortened by 5 bases and J by 2 bases, with 23 bases between the two germline ends. CDR3 amino acids: CASSPHGASGAHTDTQYF. Written as DNA, the CDR3 is TGTGCCAGCAGTCCCCACGGTGCTTCAGGGGCGCACACAGATACGCAGTATTTT.

This chain joins TRBV6-2 or TRBV6-3 and TRBJ2-7; TRBD1 matches 7 bases. The V and J ends lost 5 bases and 5 bases, in that order; junction bases with no gene match: 3. Germline CDR1 is MNHEY and CDR2 is SVGEGT. The CDR3 runs 12 residues. CDR3 amino acids: CASSRDRDEQYF. DNA for the CDR3: TGTGCCAGCAGTCGAGACAGGGACGAGCAGTACTTC.

This clone has just one count. The chain employs TRBV7-6 and TRBJ2-7; 11 positions agree with TRBD2. Germline CDR1 and CDR2: SGHVS and FNYEAQ. The ends lost 5 bases at V and 0 bases at J; junction bases unmatched: 9. The CDR3 has 17 amino acids. The DNA of the CDR3 is TGTGCCAGCAGCCACGGGACTAGCGGTCCTAGCTCCTACGAGCAGTACTTC. It codes for CASSHGTSGPSSYEQYF. Supplemented by reference TRBV7-6 and TRBJ2-7, the full variable domain reads GAGVSQSPRYKVTKRGQDVALRCDPISGHVSLYWYRQALGQGPEFLTYFNYEAQQDKSGLPNDRFSAERPEGSISTLTIQRTEQRDSAMYRCASSHGTSGPSSYEQYFGPGTRLTVT.

This clone was observed a few times. J is TRBJ2-1 and V is TRBV10-2; 7 bases are a match to TRBD2. The CDR3 consists of 12 residues. With 5 bases clipped from V and 9 bases from J, the junction kept 4 bases outside the gene matches. CDR1 and CDR2 (germline): WSHSY, SAAADI. In nucleotides, the CDR3 is TGCGCCAGCAGTAACCCGGGGGGTGAGCAGTTCTTC. Translation: CASSNPGGEQFF.

The chain uses TRBV7-9 and TRBJ2-7; D ambiguous. CDR3 length equals 12 residues. Germline V gene lookup returns CDR1 SEHNR and CDR2 FQNEAQ (reference sequence). Trimming took off 6 bases at V and 4 bases at J, with 10 bases between the two ends. The CDR3 loop reads CASRLTPYEQYF. CDR3 nucleotides: TGTGCCAGCAGGCTAACCCCTTACGAGCAGTACTTC.

The chain combines TRBV7-8 with TRBJ2-1; 9 bases align to TRBD2. CDR1 SGHVS and CDR2 FQNEAQ come from the germline V gene. The ends lost 3 bases at V and 1 base at J; junction bases unmatched: 7. The CDR3 runs to 17 residues. The CDR3 DNA is TGTGCCAGCAGCTTCCTACTAGCGGGCCCTTCCTACAATGAGCAGTTCTTC. Its translation is CASSFLLAGPSYNEQFF.

The chain couples TRBV19 to TRBJ1-5; weak D call: TRBD1 (5 bases). V was trimmed by 3 bases and J by 1 base, leaving 10 bases between them. CDR1 is LNHDA and CDR2 is SQIVND in the germline V gene (reference sequence). The CDR3 has 15 amino acids. The CDR3 reads CASSIRAGSNQPQHF. The CDR3 DNA sequence: TGTGCCAGTAGTATCCGGGCAGGGAGCAATCAGCCCCAGCATTTT.

The rearrangement uses TRBV2 and TRBJ2-1; 8 bases line up with TRBD1. CDR1 is SNHLY and CDR2 is FYNNEI in the germline V gene. The CDR3 is 16 amino acids. The trim removed 6 bases at V and 0 bases at J, leaving 7 bases unmatched. In nucleotides, the CDR3 is TGTGCCAGCAGCCCAGCTGGGACAGGCTCCTACAATGAGCAGTTCTTC. Translating gives CASSPAGTGSYNEQFF.

This chain connects TRBV7-8 to TRBJ1-2, with 9 bases aligning to TRBD1. Germline trimming cut 6 bases from V and 7 bases from J; bases unmatched to any gene: 6. The CDR3 has 13 amino acids. Germline V gives CDR1 SGHVS, CDR2 FQNEAQ. DNA of the CDR3: TGTGCCAGCAGTTACAGGGGGCGGCTTGGCTACACCTTC. Amino acids: CASSYRGRLGYTF.

This clone was detected ten times or more. The J gene is TRBJ2-1, the V gene TRBV12-3 or TRBV12-4, with TRBD1 matching 7 bases. This CDR3 is built from 13 residues. The V gene end was trimmed by 8 bases and the J gene end by 5 bases; junction bases not matched to a gene: 6. The CDR3 region is CASLTGTDNEQFF. The CDR3 nucleotides read TGTGCCAGCCTTACCGGGACAGACAATGAGCAGTTCTTC.

The chain employs TRBV18 and TRBJ1-1; 9 bases align to TRBD1. Germline assignment: CDR1 KGHSH and CDR2 LQKENI. The CDR3 covers 14 residues. V lost 5 bases and J lost 3; bases outside the gene matches: 4. The CDR3 DNA sequence: TGTGCCAGCTCAGCCCGGACAGGGGACACTGAAGCTTTCTTT. As protein: CASSARTGDTEAFF. The variable domain in full, with the rest retrieved from reference TRBV18 and TRBJ1-1, is NAGVMQNPRHLVRRRGQEARLRCSPMKGHSHVYWYRQLPEEGLKFMVYLQKENIIDESGMPKERFSAEFPKEGPSILRIQQVVRGDSAAYFCASSARTGDTEAFFGQGTRLTVV.

The V gene is TRBV7-6, the J gene TRBJ2-2; TRBD1 matches 11 bases. The germline V gene encodes CDR1 SGHVS and CDR2 FNYEAQ. The CDR3 length is 15 residues. Trimming at V came to 5 bases and at J to 4 bases, leaving 3 bases not matched to a gene. The CDR3 region has the DNA TGTGCCAGCAGCCAAGGACAGGGGGCCACCGGGGAGCTGTTTTTT. This codes for CASSQGQGATGELFF.

The rearrangement links TRBV28 to TRBJ1-5; no clear D. Trimming pared 4 bases from V and 5 bases from J, leaving 3 bases between. There are 11 residues in the CDR3. Germline assignment: CDR1 MDHEN and CDR2 SYDVKM. As DNA, the CDR3 is TGTGCCAGCAGTTCCTATCAGCCCCAGCATTTT. Translating it yields CASSSYQPQHF.